The 24 T cell receptor beta chains below come from one sample, sequenced in a study of cytomegalovirus exposure and HLA in healthy donors. This PCR relied on a set of 60 Vbeta primers and 13 Jbeta primers. Sequenced by immunoSEQ multiplex PCR; TCRdb stores in-frame clones only, minus some. This table holds under 150,000 clones, under 85% found once. The sequencing sample was made of PBMCs. All receptors come from a woman aged 18-29 years in good health and CMV-seronegative.

V usage is TRBV30 and J usage is TRBJ1-1; 8 nucleotides line up with TRBD1. Looked up from germline, CDR1 is GTSNPN and CDR2 is SVGIG (reference sequence). The V segment lost 2 bases and the J segment 5 bases; nucleotides outside the gene matches: 7. CDR3 size: 14 residues. The CDR3 sequence: CAWSPRTGRTEAFF. CDR3 coding DNA: TGTGCCTGGAGTCCTCGGACAGGGAGGACTGAAGCTTTCTTT. The full variable domain, completed using reference TRBV30 and TRBJ1-1, is SQTIHQWPATLVQPVGSPLSLECTVEGTSNPNLYWYRQAAGRGLQLLFYSVGIGQISSEVPQNLSASRPQDRQFILSSKKLLLSDSGFYLCAWSPRTGRTEAFFGQGTRLTVV.

This clone has a handful of counts. The chain recombines TRBV4-2 with TRBJ2-1; no reliable D call. With 5 bases removed from V and 8 bases from J, the gap between germline ends came to 10 bases. Germline loops: CDR1 LGHNA, CDR2 YNFKEQ. The CDR3 runs to 12 residues. CDR3 sequence: CASSFSEHEQFF. Written as DNA, the CDR3 is TGTGCCAGCAGCTTTAGTGAGCATGAGCAGTTCTTC.

The chain is built from TRBV9 and TRBJ1-1, with 8 bases matching TRBD1. The V gene's germline CDR1 is SGDLS and CDR2 YYNGEE. The CDR3 loop spans 15 amino acids. Losses at the gene ends were 0 bases for V and 5 bases for J; bases not matched to a gene: 6. CDR3: CASSVDGTGGTEAFF. The CDR3 DNA reads TGTGCCAGCAGCGTAGATGGGACAGGTGGAACTGAAGCTTTCTTT.

The chain uses TRBV7-2 and TRBJ2-3, with 8 bases identical to TRBD2. With V trimmed by 4 bases and J by 3 bases, 3 bases remained unmatched. The length of the CDR3 is 14 residues. CDR1 is SGHTA and CDR2 is FQGNSA in the germline V gene. Here the CDR3 DNA reads TGTGCCAGCAGCTCCAGCGGGGGAACAGATACGCAGTATTTT. The encoded protein is CASSSSGGTDTQYF.

The V call is TRBV29-1, the J call TRBJ1-1; perhaps TRBD1 as D (6 bases). V lost 6 bases and J 6 bases, leaving 14 bases between the germline ends. Per germline, CDR1 SQVTM and CDR2 ANQGSEA. This CDR3 contains 12 residues. In DNA, the CDR3 is TGCAGCGTGTCTCAGGGGAGCGCTGAAGCTTTCTTT. This codes for CSVSQGSAEAFF.

Details on this clone: At one of its ends the junction is not consistent with the germline gene, which may arise from a read error. The chain uses TRBV15 and TRBJ1-6, with 8 bases aligning to TRBD1. This CDR3 has 15 amino acids. The germline CDR1 and CDR2 sequences are LNHNV and YYDKDF (reference sequence). CDR3 in amino acids: CATSRDTGGGSPLHF. The CDR3 nucleotides are TGTGCCACCAGCCGAGATACAGGGGGGGGTTCACCCCTCCACTTT. Using reference TRBV15 and TRBJ1-6 for the parts outside the CDR3, the full variable domain is DAMVIQNPRYQVTQFGKPVTLSCSQTLNHNVMYWYQQKSSQAPKLLFHYYDKDFNNEADTPDNFQSRRPNTSFCFLDIRSPGLGDTAMYLCATSRDTGGGSPLHFGNGTRLTVT.

The chain has TRBV6-5 and TRBJ1-5, with 7 bases aligning to TRBD1. Germline V gives CDR1 MNHEY, CDR2 SVGAGI. With V trimmed by 9 bases and J by 4 bases, 12 bases remained unmatched. The CDR3 sequence is 15 residues long. The CDR3 here is CASRRDSRLNQPQHF. The CDR3, as DNA: TGTGCCAGTCGCCGGGACAGTCGCCTTAATCAGCCCCAGCATTTT.

The chain uses TRBV29-1 and TRBJ1-3; no clear D gene. Trimming pared 4 bases from V and 0 bases from J, leaving 7 bases between. This CDR3 is 13 amino acids long. CDR1 and CDR2 from the germline V gene are SQVTM and ANQGSEA. CDR3 DNA sequence: TGCAGCGTTGGTTCCAGCTCTGGAAACACCATATATTTT. Translation gives CSVGSSSGNTIYF.

This clone was counted only a few times. The chain uses TRBV29-1 and TRBJ1-5; TRBD1 might be the D (6 bases). The germline V gene has CDR1 SQVTM and CDR2 ANQGSEA. V was pared by 5 bases and J by 2 bases, with 16 bases between. The CDR3 spans 15 residues. The CDR3 DNA follows: TGCAGCGTTTCTTCAGGGGTGGGTGGCAATCAGCCCCAGCATTTT. Its translation is CSVSSGVGGNQPQHF.

This clone showed up just once. The chain joins TRBV25-1 to TRBJ2-7, with D maybe TRBD2 (6 bases). Germline CDR1 MGHDK, CDR2 SYGVNS. Trimming cost V 4 bases and J 1 base, with 20 bases left between them. CDR3 size: 17 residues. CDR3 protein: CASSVGTEGGGSYEQYF. CDR3 sequence (DNA): TGTGCCAGCAGTGTCGGGACGGAGGGAGGCGGATCCTACGAGCAGTACTTC.

The chain recombines TRBV6-1 with TRBJ2-2, with a weak D call TRBD2 (6 bases). Germline CDR1 is MNHNS and CDR2 is SASEGT. The V end lost 4 bases, the J end lost 4 bases, and 13 bases lay between the germline ends. The CDR3 consists of 15 residues. The CDR3, as DNA: TGTGCCAGCAGTGGAAGGAGGGGTTCCACCGGGGAGCTGTTTTTT. Protein sequence: CASSGRRGSTGELFF.

Only a few counts were recorded for this clone. The J gene is TRBJ2-7, the V gene TRBV5-6; possibly TRBD1 for D (6 bases). CDR1 is SGHDT and CDR2 is YYEEEE in the germline V gene. The CDR3 is made up of 15 amino acids. V was clipped by 4 bases and J by 1 base, with 15 bases between them. Here the CDR3 reads CASSDGQIKSYEQYF. The CDR3 DNA is TGTGCCAGCAGCGACGGACAGATCAAATCCTACGAGCAGTACTTC.

The V and J genes are TRBV7-3 and TRBJ2-5, with 13 bases lining up with TRBD2. The ends lost 4 bases at V and 5 bases at J; junction bases unmatched: 7. Germline V gene lookup returns CDR1 SGHTA and CDR2 FQGTGA. The CDR3 length is 16 residues. CDR3 in DNA: TGTGCCAGCAGCTCTGGACTAGCGGGGGTTGGGGAGACCCAGTACTTC. It is translated as CASSSGLAGVGETQYF.

A few counts support this clone. The rearrangement links TRBV9 to TRBJ1-4; TRBD1 matches at 8 bases. Per the germline V gene, CDR1 is SGDLS and CDR2 is YYNGEE. CDR3 length: 15 amino acids. Unmatched junction bases numbered 7, after V lost 4 bases and J lost 5 bases. CDR3 coding DNA: TGTGCCAGCAGCCCTGGGGACAGGCTGAATGAAAAACTGTTTTTT. Amino acids: CASSPGDRLNEKLFF.

A few counts support this clone. One end of the junction does not line up with germline, which may come from a read error. This rearrangement joins TRBV7-7 to TRBJ2-7, with 7 positions matching TRBD1. Germline V gene data show CDR1 as SSHAT and CDR2 as FNYEAQ (reference sequence). The CDR3 spans 14 residues. Written as DNA, the CDR3 is TGTGCTAGCAGCTTAGGGGGACAGACCTACGAGCAGTACTTC. Translating it yields CASSLGGQTYEQYF.

V is TRBV28 and J is TRBJ1-2; tentatively, D is TRBD1 (6 bases). CDR1 is MDHEN and CDR2 is SYDVKM in the germline V gene. CDR3 length equals 12 residues. Trimming cost V 6 bases and J 4 bases, with 9 bases left between them. The CDR3 sequence: CASRPGAYGYTF. The CDR3 DNA reads TGTGCCAGCAGGCCAGGGGCCTATGGCTACACCTTC.

The rearrangement uses TRBV11-2 and TRBJ2-3; 7 nucleotides line up with TRBD2. Germline-derived CDR1 and CDR2 are SGHAT and FQNNGV. V gave up 4 bases and J gave up 4 bases; unmatched junction bases: 8. The CDR3 loop spans 15 amino acids. In DNA form, the CDR3 reads TGTGCCAGCAGCTCAAAGGCAGCGGGGCCAGATACGCAGTATTTT. Its translation: CASSSKAAGPDTQYF.

A few counts support this clone. The chain couples TRBV5-4 to TRBJ2-3; D perhaps matches TRBD2 (6 bases). V dropped 6 bases and J dropped 0 bases, with 14 bases sitting between them. The CDR3 extends over 15 amino acids. Germline loops: CDR1 SGHNT, CDR2 YYREEE (reference sequence). The CDR3 is CASTGGLTSTDTQYF. The CDR3 coding sequence is TGTGCCAGCACCGGAGGGCTCACTAGCACAGATACGCAGTATTTT.

The CDR3 loop is CATSNWTGGPDTQYF. In DNA form, the CDR3 reads TGTGCCACCAGCAATTGGACAGGGGGCCCAGATACGCAGTATTTT. The chain recombines TRBV15 with TRBJ2-3; 11 bases match TRBD1. V lost 4 bases to trimming and J lost 4 bases; unmatched junction nucleotides: 4. From germline, CDR1 is LNHNV and CDR2 YYDKDF (reference sequence). There are 15 residues in the CDR3.

This clone appeared a few times. The CDR3 loop reads CAISEGTANQPQHF. DNA of the CDR3: TGTGCCATCAGTGAGGGGACAGCCAATCAGCCCCAGCATTTT. The chain carries TRBV10-3 and TRBJ1-5; 7 bases match TRBD1. The V gene end was trimmed by 2 bases and the J gene end by 3 bases; junction bases not matched to a gene: 1. Germline lookup yields CDR1 ENHRY and CDR2 SYGVKD. The CDR3 totals 14 residues.

This clone was recorded once. This chain uses TRBV5-8 with TRBJ1-2, with D possibly being TRBD1 (5 bases). The V end was cut by 0 bases, the J end by 4 bases, with 19 bases between. CDR3 length equals 17 residues. Germline V gene sequence: CDR1 SGHTS, CDR2 YDEGEE. DNA for the CDR3: TGTGCCAGCAGCTTGGGGAGGGGACGGATTTTTTTCTATGGCTACACCTTC. It yields the protein CASSLGRGRIFFYGYTF.

This clone was seen more than once but under ten times. The genes are TRBV6-1 and TRBJ1-6, with a tentative D call TRBD1 (5 bases). The CDR3 loop spans 14 amino acids. Trimming shortened V by 10 bases and J by 0 bases, and 10 bases separated the two germline ends. Germline V lookup: CDR1 MNHNS, CDR2 SASEGT. In nucleotides, the CDR3 is TGTGCCATCACAAGGGGCTCCTATAATTCACCCCTCCACTTT. Protein: CAITRGSYNSPLHF.

The chain employs TRBV21-1 and TRBJ2-7; the tabulated D call, TRBD2, remains unverified against the DNA. TRBV21-1 is a pseudogene segment. CDR3 length: 14 amino acids. The CDR3 reads CASTNLGLFYEQYF. Here the CDR3 DNA reads TGTGCCAGCACAAACCTGGGACTCTTCTACGAGCAGTACTTC.

This sequence joins TRBV5-1 and TRBJ2-7, with 7 bases lining up with TRBD1. Germline CDR1 reads SGHRS; CDR2 reads YFSETQ. The trim removed 0 bases at V and 2 bases at J, leaving 2 bases unmatched. The CDR3 loop spans 14 amino acids. The CDR3 sequence: CASSLGTGPYEQYF. The CDR3 coding sequence is TGCGCCAGCAGCTTGGGGACAGGCCCCTACGAGCAGTACTTC.